The TCR beta chain under discussion was sequenced for a study of CD8+CD57+ T cells in acquired aplastic anemia (dated by TCRdb to 2016 to 2019). For the wider study: On average, sorted CD4+ and CD8+ cells yielded roughly 3.4 ug of extracted DNA, with a range of roughly 0.17 to 30 ug. A CD8+CD57+ expansion meant a frequency higher than the mean frequency seen in healthy subjects. The research as a whole found: No significant difference in CD8+ Simpson's diversity was found between patients and healthy controls (P=0.060). Although 25 to 30 CD8+ CDR3 sequences were shared by patients and controls, these sequences appeared highly expressed in patients and within the immunodominant clones of patients.

TCR beta VDJ combination and CDR3 sequence profiling used genomic DNA as the template. An Illumina HiSeq 2000 was the platform used for TCR repertoire sequencing. The paper's data handling went like this. Repertoire assessment relied on Simpson's diversity index, CDR3 size and DJ length profiles, and TRBV/TRBJ rearrangement plots. The immunodominant clone was defined as the most abundant DNA sequence in deep sequencing data. CDR3 amino acid sequences were screened for sharing across subjects and were compared with published repertoires and the VDJdb database. In TCRdb, the public reads were trimmed at Q25 with fastp and aligned with MiXCR, with productive beta chains retained. Each CDR3 protein appears once, grouped with its most common genes and DNA. The V and J calls shown here were made by TCRdb, not taken from the authors' results. Within this sample are fewer than 250,000 distinct CDR3 sequences, with about 44% of them counted one time only. In total, the top ten clones hold 7% to 10% of the sample.

Deletion took 4 bases off V and 6 bases off J, with a span of 16 bases between the germline ends. CDR1 and CDR2 were assigned from the germline V gene as SGDLS and YYNGEE. From the cysteine through the phenylalanine, the CDR3 covers 15 amino acids. Only the CDR3 DNA stays, 45 bases, in frame from base 1. The patients picked for sequencing were ones in whom flow cytometry had shown an expansion of CD8+CD57+ cells. Every patient had a diagnosis of severe acquired aplastic anemia based on International Study of Aplastic Anemia and Agranulocytosis and Camitta criteria. No patient had received any therapy when blood was sampled. TCR repertoires of sorted CD4+ and CD8+ blood T cells from severe aplastic anemia patients and healthy subjects were deep-sequenced in the study. Patients were enrolled in the USA under clinicaltrials.gov protocols 00001620, 01623167, 00001397, 00071045, 00081523 and 00961064. Ficoll-Paque density gradient centrifugation was used to isolate peripheral blood mononuclear cells. CD4+ and CD8+ T cells were sorted by FACS or magnetic beads before DNA extraction.

This clonotype is a singleton in its sample. The clone's antigen remains unknown. Possible read error: a much larger clone is one base away. The material sequenced was sorted CD4+, CD8+, or CD8+CD57+ T cells (not recorded which) from PBMCs. The chain is made from TRBV9 and TRBJ1-4; perhaps TRBD1 is the D gene, with 5 bases matching. This TCR derives from a human donor with aplastic anemia. CDR3 reads: CASSFGGRSDEKLFF. The base sequence is TGTGCCAGCAGCTTTGGGGGAAGGTCGGATGAAAAACTGTTTTTT.